This T cell receptor beta chain was sequenced in a study of cytomegalovirus exposure and HLA in healthy donors. Study findings and constraints: Earlier analysis yielded a pattern in which most TCR beta V segments were productive about 87% or about 30% of the time. As a later analysis showed, several of the most significant clusters appeared to be linked to common viral pathogens. Reports showed the classifier diagnosing cytomegalovirus status with high specificity and sensitivity.

In the PCR, 60 Vbeta and 13 Jbeta primers were used. Assay: immunoSEQ multiplex PCR; the TCRdb copy retains only in-frame clones and omits some. The sample shows 100,000 to 150,000 clones, 60% to 80% of them seen only once. CDR1 is SGHRS and CDR2 is YFSETQ in the germline V gene. The germline V and J ends were trimmed by 0 bases and 6 bases, with 12 bases remaining between them. The CDR3 consists of 14 residues. To note about this clone: Its cognate antigen is unknown.

The TCR was taken from a woman aged 60-75 years in good health and CMV-seropositive. The gene calls are TRBV5-1 and TRBJ1-1, with TRBD1 as a possible D gene (6 bases). What was sequenced was PBMCs. As DNA, the CDR3 is TGCGCCAGCAGCTTGGGTAGCAGGGGCTCTGAAGCTTTCTTT. Amino acids: CASSLGSRGSEAFF.